These 32 T cell receptor beta chains originate from one sample sequenced in a study of shared clonotypes between healthy human individuals. The protocol was immunoSEQ multiplex PCR, while the TCRdb copy is restricted to in-frame clones and leaves out a portion. The sample has 1.4 million or so clones, less than 99% seen once. Specimen: naive CD4+ T cells sorted from blood. Specified subset: CD45RA+ positively selected. The source of these receptors is a man aged 25 to 40 in good health.

The CDR3 DNA reads as TGTGCCAGCAGCTTGTCGGGACAGGGACCCAAAGGGAACGAGCAGTACTTC. It encodes CASSLSGQGPKGNEQYF. The chain employs TRBV5-4 and TRBJ2-7; 9 bases agree with TRBD1. The CDR3 runs to 17 residues. Trimming cost V 1 base and J 5 bases; bases outside gene matches: 13. The germline CDR1 and CDR2 sequences are SGHNT and YYREEE (reference sequence).

V usage is TRBV28 and J usage is TRBJ1-1; tentative D call: TRBD1 (5 bases). The ends were cut back, 3 bases at V and 7 bases at J, with 18 bases in the middle. The germline gives CDR1 MDHEN, CDR2 SYDVKM. The CDR3 runs to 15 residues. The CDR3 reads CASSLWQGDSDEAFF. The CDR3, as DNA: TGTGCCAGCAGTTTGTGGCAGGGAGATTCGGATGAAGCTTTCTTT.

The rearrangement uses TRBV11-1 and TRBJ2-1; D is unresolved. The CDR3 has 15 residues. With 6 bases removed from V and 4 bases from J, the gap between germline ends came to 16 bases. The V gene's germline CDR1 is SGHAT and CDR2 FQDESV (reference sequence). The CDR3 sequence: CASRIGRIVYNEQFF. As DNA, the CDR3 is TGTGCCAGCAGGATTGGAAGAATAGTTTACAATGAGCAGTTCTTC.

The V gene is TRBV2, the J gene TRBJ1-4; D not resolved. In germline, CDR1 is SNHLY, CDR2 FYNNEI. Trimming removed 3 bases from V and 11 bases from J, with 13 bases in between. The CDR3 consists of 13 residues. The CDR3: CASSDESARKLFF. Written as DNA, the CDR3 is TGTGCCAGCAGTGACGAAAGCGCTCGGAAACTGTTTTTT.

This clone was seen once. V is TRBV30 and J is TRBJ1-2; 8 bases fit TRBD1. The CDR3 length is 13 residues. V lost 5 bases to trimming and J lost 3 bases; unmatched junction nucleotides: 5. The germline V gene has CDR1 GTSNPN and CDR2 SVGIG (reference sequence). This CDR3 reads CAWAPGQDYGYTF. CDR3 bases: TGTGCCTGGGCCCCGGGACAGGACTATGGCTACACCTTC. The entire variable domain, with the rest obtained from reference TRBV30 and TRBJ1-2, is as follows: SQTIHQWPATLVQPVGSPLSLECTVEGTSNPNLYWYRQAAGRGLQLLFYSVGIGQISSEVPQNLSASRPQDRQFILSSKKLLLSDSGFYLCAWAPGQDYGYTFGSGTRLTVV.

This clone was observed a single time. V and J are TRBV11-2 and TRBJ1-2; D is unresolved. Trimming pared 3 bases from V and 4 bases from J, leaving 9 bases between. This CDR3 is 13 amino acids long. The germline V gene has CDR1 SGHAT and CDR2 FQNNGV. This CDR3 reads CASSLQEAYGYTF. The CDR3, as DNA: TGTGCCAGCAGCTTGCAAGAAGCCTATGGCTACACCTTC.

This chain uses TRBV28 with TRBJ2-1; 12 bases line up with TRBD2. CDR1 and CDR2 from the germline V gene are MDHEN and SYDVKM. Trimming at V came to 1 base and at J to 10 bases, leaving 11 bases not matched to a gene. This CDR3 has 17 amino acids. CDR3 amino acids: CASSLLIASGRAGEQFF. The CDR3 region has the DNA TGTGCCAGCAGTTTATTGATCGCTAGCGGGAGGGCTGGAGAGCAGTTCTTC.

This rearrangement joins TRBV27 to TRBJ2-3, with 7 positions matching TRBD1. Germline assignment: CDR1 MNHEY and CDR2 SMNVEV (reference sequence). This CDR3 has 16 residues. V was pared by 5 bases and J by 1 base, with 9 bases of the junction left unmatched. Here the CDR3 DNA reads TGTGCCAGCAGTCCATGGACAGGAAAGGGCACAGATACGCAGTATTTT. Amino acid sequence: CASSPWTGKGTDTQYF.

This clone was recorded only once. The chain has TRBV6-1 and TRBJ2-1, with 8 bases identical to TRBD2. V gave up 6 bases and J gave up 4 bases; unmatched junction bases: 8. CDR1 is MNHNS, CDR2 SASEGT, per germline. This CDR3 region has 15 residues. This CDR3 is CASRATSGAYNEQFF. As DNA, the CDR3 is TGTGCCAGCAGGGCAACTAGCGGAGCATACAATGAGCAGTTCTTC.

The rearrangement joins TRBV10-2 to TRBJ1-1; no definite D call. Germline CDR1 WSHSY, CDR2 SAAADI. Trimming shortened V by 10 bases and J by 0 bases, and 15 bases separated the two germline ends. The CDR3 contains 14 residues. The DNA of the CDR3 is TGCGCCATACCCGTTCGGGGAATGAACACTGAAGCTTTCTTT. Amino acid sequence: CAIPVRGMNTEAFF.

The V gene is TRBV19, the J gene TRBJ2-7, with 11 bases aligning to TRBD1. The CDR3 sequence is 13 residues long. Germline V gene data show CDR1 as LNHDA and CDR2 as SQIVND (reference sequence). The junction had 6 bases not matched to a gene; V was cut back by 8 bases and J by 6 bases. The CDR3 region has the DNA TGTGCCAGTGGACGGACAGGGGGCTTCGAGCAGTACTTC. It is translated as CASGRTGGFEQYF.

The chain uses TRBV4-2 and TRBJ2-3, with a tentative D call TRBD2 (6 bases). The CDR3 spans 17 residues. Trimming left V 1 base short and J 0 bases short, with 14 bases between. CDR1 LGHNA and CDR2 YNFKEQ come from the germline V gene. The CDR3 loop is CASSQVSLAISTDTQYF. CDR3 DNA: TGTGCCAGCAGCCAAGTATCCCTAGCGATTAGCACAGATACGCAGTATTTT.

This chain connects TRBV6-5 to TRBJ1-2; D gene unclear. Germline V gene data show CDR1 as MNHEY and CDR2 as SVGAGI. Trimming took 5 bases from V and 5 from J, leaving 12 bases between them. The CDR3 has 13 amino acids. The chain's CDR3 is CASSKRDLYGYTF. CDR3 bases: TGTGCCAGCAGTAAAAGGGATCTGTATGGCTACACCTTC.

The chain employs TRBV28 and TRBJ1-2, with unresolved D. V shed 4 bases and J shed 4 bases, with 16 bases lying between them. The CDR3 has 15 residues. The germline CDR1 and CDR2 sequences are MDHEN and SYDVKM. CDR3 DNA: TGTGCCAGCAGTTCCTCCGGGAGGCTGGGCTATGGCTACACCTTC. This codes for CASSSSGRLGYGYTF.

The gene calls are TRBV28 and TRBJ2-7, with D maybe TRBD2 (5 bases). The CDR3 has 13 amino acids. Trimming took 7 bases from V and 0 from J, leaving 10 bases between them. Germline CDR1 and CDR2: MDHEN and SYDVKM. This CDR3 is CASTTGTSYEQYF. CDR3 DNA sequence: TGTGCCAGCACCACGGGAACCTCCTACGAGCAGTACTTC.

The gene calls are TRBV18 and TRBJ2-7, with a weak D call TRBD1 (6 bases). Trimming shortened V by 6 bases and J by 4 bases, and 13 bases separated the two germline ends. The CDR3 has 13 amino acids. The germline gives CDR1 KGHSH, CDR2 LQKENI. The CDR3 DNA sequence: TGTGCCAGCTCTCACACAGGGCAGTACGAGCAGTACTTC. Translated: CASSHTGQYEQYF.

J is TRBJ2-7 and V is TRBV10-3, with TRBD2 matching over 13 bases. V lost 10 bases to trimming and J lost 3 bases; unmatched junction nucleotides: 3. The CDR3 length is 13 residues. Germline-derived CDR1 and CDR2 are ENHRY and SYGVKD. The CDR3 is CATGTSGNYEQYF. The CDR3 DNA reads TGTGCCACCGGGACTAGCGGGAACTACGAGCAGTACTTC.

The table lists this clone with a count of one. The gene calls are TRBV29-1 and TRBJ2-5; 8 bases fit TRBD1. CDR1 is SQVTM and CDR2 is ANQGSEA in the germline V gene. Trimming cost V 6 bases and J 4 bases; bases outside gene matches: 10. CDR3 length equals 14 residues. CDR3 in DNA: TGCAGCGTACGTGCAGGACAGGGATCAGAGACCCAGTACTTC. It encodes CSVRAGQGSETQYF.

The rearrangement links TRBV6-6 to TRBJ2-5; 11 nucleotides match TRBD2. Germline loops: CDR1 MNHNY, CDR2 SVGAGI (reference sequence). The junction had 6 bases not matched to a gene; V was cut back by 2 bases and J by 4 bases. This CDR3 has 16 residues. CDR3: CASSYTSGRSVETQYF. The CDR3 region has the DNA TGTGCCAGCAGTTACACTAGCGGGAGATCTGTAGAGACCCAGTACTTC.

The chain combines TRBV10-1 with TRBJ1-3, with D possibly matching TRBD1 (5 bases). This CDR3 spans 13 amino acids. The V and J ends lost 5 bases and 2 bases respectively, with 7 bases between them. Germline loops: CDR1 WNHNN, CDR2 SYGVQD (reference sequence). The CDR3 coding sequence is TGCGCCAGCAGTACAGGTCCTGGAAACACCATATATTTT. This encodes CASSTGPGNTIYF.

To note about this clone: A read error may account for a junction end that differs from germline. The chain has TRBV27 and TRBJ1-2; D possibly corresponds to TRBD1 (5 bases). The CDR3 covers 15 residues. Germline CDR1 and CDR2: MNHEY and SMNVEV (reference sequence). CDR3 sequence reads: CASNMTRIIGRAQPF. DNA for the CDR3: TGTGCCAGCAACATGACTCGAATCATCGGCAGGGCCCAACCCTTC.

CDR3: CASINNRDPRPYYGYTF. For the CDR3, the DNA is TGTGCCAGTATTAACAACCGGGACCCCCGGCCTTATTATGGCTACACCTTC. The chain combines TRBV19 with TRBJ1-2; tentative D call: TRBD1 (5 bases). The CDR3 covers 17 residues. The V gene lost 7 bases and the J gene lost 5 bases, with 26 bases spanning the gap. Germline lookup yields CDR1 LNHDA and CDR2 SQIVND (reference sequence). The full variable domain, in which reference TRBV19 and TRBJ1-2 provide the parts outside the CDR3, is DGGITQSPKYLFRKEGQNVTLSCEQNLNHDAMYWYRQDPGQGLRLIYYSQIVNDFQKGDIAEGYSVSREKKESFPLTVTSAQKNPTAFYLCASINNRDPRPYYGYTFGSGTRLTVV.

J is TRBJ2-7 and V is TRBV6-5; weak D call: TRBD1 (6 bases). The germline V gene encodes CDR1 MNHEY and CDR2 SVGAGI. V was trimmed by 8 bases and J by 4 bases, leaving 9 bases between them. The CDR3 covers 11 residues. The CDR3 loop reads CASAQGYEQYF. The CDR3 DNA reads TGTGCCAGCGCACAGGGATACGAGCAGTACTTC.

This clone was recorded once. The chain has TRBV7-2 and TRBJ2-2, with a tentative D call TRBD1 (6 bases). Germline CDR1 SGHTA, CDR2 FQGNSA. The V end lost 0 bases, the J end lost 4 bases, and 9 bases lay between the germline ends. This CDR3 has 15 amino acids. The CDR3 nucleotides read TGTGCCAGCAGCTTAGCACAGGGTCCCACCGGGGAGCTGTTTTTT. Translation: CASSLAQGPTGELFF.

The chain is built from TRBV11-2 and TRBJ2-1; possible D gene TRBD2, 5 bases. V was pared by 1 base and J by 7 bases, with 11 bases between. The CDR3 spans 14 residues. The V gene's germline CDR1 is SGHAT and CDR2 FQNNGV. The CDR3 DNA is TGTGCCAGCAGCTTAGCTGGACTCCTGAATGAGCAGTTCTTC. The encoded protein is CASSLAGLLNEQFF.

V is TRBV2 and J is TRBJ2-7; weak D call: TRBD1 (6 bases). V lost 6 bases, J lost 2 bases, and 11 bases lay in between. This CDR3 comprises 13 residues. The V gene's germline CDR1 is SNHLY and CDR2 FYNNEI. CDR3 sequence reads: CASSRDTTYEQYF. Here the CDR3 DNA reads TGTGCCAGCAGCAGGGACACCACCTACGAGCAGTACTTC.

Concerning this clone itself: Distinct nucleotide sequences in the sample also encode this CDR3. This rearrangement joins TRBV10-2 to TRBJ2-3; D gene unclear. Trimming left V 5 bases short and J 2 bases short, with 2 bases between. Germline V gives CDR1 WSHSY, CDR2 SAAADI. The CDR3 spans 11 residues. The CDR3 nucleotides read TGCGCCAGCAGTAACACAGATACGCAGTATTTT. Translating gives CASSNTDTQYF.

Remarks on this clone: Other DNA sequences in the same sample also yield this CDR3. The CDR3 coding sequence is TGTGCCAGCAGCCTTGACAGGGGGAATGAGCAGTTCTTC. Translating it yields CASSLDRGNEQFF. The rearrangement uses TRBV11-2 and TRBJ2-1, with 9 nucleotides matching TRBD1. The CDR3 totals 13 residues. The V segment lost 5 bases and the J segment 7 bases; nucleotides outside the gene matches: 3. CDR1 is SGHAT, CDR2 FQNNGV, per germline.

The chain recombines TRBV11-2 with TRBJ2-3, with no clear D. V dropped 1 base and J dropped 3 bases, with 11 bases sitting between them. CDR3 size: 15 residues. Germline CDR1 reads SGHAT; CDR2 reads FQNNGV. This CDR3 reads CASSLGVGWTDTQYF. CDR3 DNA: TGTGCCAGCAGCTTAGGGGTGGGGTGGACAGATACGCAGTATTTT.

This chain links TRBV7-9 with TRBJ2-1; no clear D. V lost 5 bases to trimming and J lost 0 bases, with 14 bases between them. This CDR3 is 16 amino acids long. Germline loops: CDR1 SEHNR, CDR2 FQNEAQ (reference sequence). The CDR3: CASSHHPRSSYNEQFF. CDR3 DNA: TGTGCCAGCAGCCACCACCCCAGGAGCTCCTACAATGAGCAGTTCTTC.

The CDR3 spells CTTNRPGWAYEQYF. In DNA, the CDR3 is TGTACAACAAACCGGCCGGGTTGGGCCTACGAGCAGTACTTC. The chain recombines TRBV28 with TRBJ2-7; D remains ambiguous. CDR3 length equals 14 residues. CDR1 is MDHEN, CDR2 SYDVKM, per germline.

The chain couples TRBV9 to TRBJ2-3; D tentatively reads TRBD1 or TRBD2 (5 bases each). Trimming stripped 4 bases from V and 1 base from J, with 7 bases between. CDR1 and CDR2 (germline): SGDLS, YYNGEE. The CDR3 length is 13 residues. DNA for the CDR3: TGTGCCAGCAGCCGAGGGGGCACAGATACGCAGTATTTT. Residues: CASSRGGTDTQYF.